This TCR beta chain was recovered during a study of Graves' ophthalmopathy and Graves' hyperthyroidism. V gave up 3 bases and J gave up 4 bases, with 10 bases separating them. The germline gives CDR1 SEHNR, CDR2 FQNEAQ (reference sequence). The CDR3 runs 14 residues. Notes on this clonotype: What it recognizes is unknown.

Regarding the study as a whole: Most expanded thyroid clonotypes above 0.001 frequency also appeared in blood.

Patients newly diagnosed with hyperthyroidism, under 2 months' duration, were aged 18 to 65, the study reports. Certain patients, namely those with other autoimmune diseases, uncontrolled infections, pregnancy or lactation, were excluded. Thyroid ultrasound, orbital computed tomography, TRAb, serum thyroxine and clinical symptoms formed the basis of diagnosis. RNA transcripts yielded amplified TCR beta CDR3 regions. HTBI-primed RT-PCR formed the first round, and a multiplex PCR formed the second. TCRdb re-analysed the multiplex PCR reads in MiXCR, keeping a single row per CDR3 protein. The table lists over a million distinct CDR3 sequences, 35% to 45% of them singletons.

The TCR comes from an adult man with Graves' hyperthyroidism. Sequenced input: peripheral blood or thyroid tissue (not recorded which). This rearrangement joins TRBV7-9 to TRBJ1-3, with D unclear. The CDR3 coding sequence is TGTGCCAGCAGCTTGCCCAACGGGGGAAACACCATATATTTT. Amino acids: CASSLPNGGNTIYF.